Following are 11 T cell receptor beta chains from one sample sequenced in a study of T-cell reconstitution after alpha-beta-depleted transplantation in children. For TCRbeta, the library was prepared with unique molecular identifiers. TCRdb ran MiXCR on the PCR reads and lists one entry per CDR3 protein. The sample has approximately 1,000,000 distinct CDR3 sequences, roughly 29% seen once; the top ten hold around 30%. This sample comprised PBMCs, mostly from graft donor cells, obtained 360 days after TCRalphabeta/CD19-depleted stem cell transplant. These receptors came from a boy less than two years old who had a stem cell transplant for SCID, so the T cells may come from the graft donor.

The rearrangement joins TRBV20-1 to TRBJ1-3; D gene uncertain. The CDR3 totals 14 residues. The V end lost 3 bases, the J end lost 0 bases, and 9 bases lay between the germline ends. The germline V gene encodes CDR1 DFQATT and CDR2 SNEGSKA (reference sequence). The CDR3 reads CSASTEHSGNTIYF. The DNA of the CDR3 is TGCAGTGCTAGTACAGAACACTCTGGAAACACCATATATTTT.

The J gene is TRBJ2-1, the V gene TRBV7-6, with 7 bases lining up with TRBD1. The germline CDR1 and CDR2 sequences are SGHVS and FNYEAQ. The CDR3 consists of 16 residues. The V gene end was trimmed by 5 bases and the J gene end by 0 bases; junction bases not matched to a gene: 7. Here the CDR3 DNA reads TGTGCCAGCAGCCCCAGACAGGGAAGCTCCTACAATGAGCAGTTCTTC. Protein sequence: CASSPRQGSSYNEQFF. The full variable domain, its missing parts supplied by reference TRBV7-6 and TRBJ2-1, is GAGVSQSPRYKVTKRGQDVALRCDPISGHVSLYWYRQALGQGPEFLTYFNYEAQQDKSGLPNDRFSAERPEGSISTLTIQRTEQRDSAMYRCASSPRQGSSYNEQFFGPGTRLTVL.

The gene calls are TRBV5-1 and TRBJ2-1, with TRBD2 matching over 13 bases. The CDR3 runs 17 residues. V lost 2 bases and J lost 7; bases outside the gene matches: 9. Germline V gene sequence: CDR1 SGHRS, CDR2 YFSETQ. The CDR3 DNA follows: TGCGCCAGCAGCTTTACTAGCGGGGGGGCCAGAAGGAATGAGCAGTTCTTC. This encodes CASSFTSGGARRNEQFF.

V gene TRBV4-1 combines with J gene TRBJ1-4; no definite D call. Germline V CDR1 and CDR2: MGHRA, YSYEKL. Trimming shortened V by 3 bases and J by 7 bases, and 21 bases separated the two germline ends. The CDR3 is made up of 17 amino acids. The CDR3 sequence: CASSHKPPSRSGEKLFF. CDR3 in DNA: TGCGCCAGCAGCCACAAACCGCCTTCTCGGTCGGGTGAAAAACTGTTTTTT.

This clonotype was counted only a few times. The rearrangement uses TRBV4-3 and TRBJ2-6; the D call may be TRBD1 or TRBD2 (6 bases each). Trimming stripped 0 bases from V and 0 bases from J, with 15 bases between. CDR1 and CDR2 from the germline V gene are LGHNA and YSLEER. The CDR3 sequence is 19 residues long. This CDR3 is CASSQDGGRVTSGANVLTF. The CDR3 nucleotides read TGCGCCAGCAGCCAAGACGGGGGCAGGGTGACCTCTGGGGCCAACGTCCTGACTTTC.

This clonotype was detected only a few times. The chain has TRBV7-8 and TRBJ2-3, with a tentative D call TRBD1 (5 bases). This CDR3 is 15 amino acids long. The V gene's germline CDR1 is SGHVS and CDR2 FQNEAQ. Trimming removed 5 bases at V and 0 bases at J, with 12 bases between. The DNA of the CDR3 is TGTGCCAGCAGCCCCAGGGCTTTGAGCACAGATACGCAGTATTTT. It is translated as CASSPRALSTDTQYF.

This clonotype showed up just a few times. V gene TRBV29-1 combines with J gene TRBJ1-2; D is undetermined. Between the trimmed V and J ends, which lost 4 bases and 0 bases, there was a span of 12 bases. CDR1 and CDR2 (germline): SQVTM, ANQGSEA. This CDR3 is 14 amino acids long. Here the CDR3 reads CSVGTADTNYGYTF. The CDR3 DNA follows: TGCAGCGTTGGGACGGCGGATACTAACTATGGCTACACCTTC. Together with reference TRBV29-1 and TRBJ1-2, the CDR3 gives the full variable domain: SAVISQKPSRDICQRGTSLTIQCQVDSQVTMMFWYRQQPGQSLTLIATANQGSEATYESGFVIDKFPISRPNLTFSTLTVSNMSPEDSSIYLCSVGTADTNYGYTFGSGTRLTVV.

This rearrangement joins TRBV12-3 or TRBV12-4 to TRBJ2-1, with 12 bases aligning to TRBD2. The CDR3 runs to 17 residues. V lost 5 bases and J lost 6; bases outside the gene matches: 11. The CDR3 reads CASSPTRLAGDLNEQFF. CDR3 in DNA: TGTGCCAGCAGTCCCACCCGACTAGCGGGGGATCTCAATGAGCAGTTCTTC.

The rearrangement links TRBV3-1 to TRBJ2-7, with D tentatively TRBD2 (5 bases). The length of the CDR3 is 13 residues. CDR1 LGHDT and CDR2 YNNKEL come from the germline V gene (reference sequence). Trimming pared 4 bases from V and 4 bases from J, leaving 11 bases between. CDR3 in amino acids: CASSRGAVYEQYF. CDR3 DNA: TGTGCCAGCAGCCGCGGAGCGGTTTACGAGCAGTACTTC.

This clonotype was counted only a few times. The chain is built from TRBV5-6 and TRBJ2-1; 11 bases are shared with TRBD2. The CDR3 is 16 residues long. Looked up from germline, CDR1 is SGHDT and CDR2 is YYEEEE. Unmatched junction bases numbered 4, after V lost 2 bases and J lost 3 bases. The CDR3 loop is CASSLPLAGVYNEQFF. In DNA form, the CDR3 reads TGTGCCAGCAGCTTACCACTAGCGGGGGTCTACAATGAGCAGTTCTTC.

The chain recombines TRBV7-9 with TRBJ2-5, with 7 nucleotides matching TRBD2. There are 15 residues in the CDR3. The ends lost 0 bases at V and 5 bases at J; junction bases unmatched: 6. The germline gives CDR1 SEHNR, CDR2 FQNEAQ (reference sequence). The CDR3 DNA reads TGTGCCAGCAGCTTAGCGATGGGGGGGAAGGAGACCCAGTACTTC. It translates to CASSLAMGGKETQYF.